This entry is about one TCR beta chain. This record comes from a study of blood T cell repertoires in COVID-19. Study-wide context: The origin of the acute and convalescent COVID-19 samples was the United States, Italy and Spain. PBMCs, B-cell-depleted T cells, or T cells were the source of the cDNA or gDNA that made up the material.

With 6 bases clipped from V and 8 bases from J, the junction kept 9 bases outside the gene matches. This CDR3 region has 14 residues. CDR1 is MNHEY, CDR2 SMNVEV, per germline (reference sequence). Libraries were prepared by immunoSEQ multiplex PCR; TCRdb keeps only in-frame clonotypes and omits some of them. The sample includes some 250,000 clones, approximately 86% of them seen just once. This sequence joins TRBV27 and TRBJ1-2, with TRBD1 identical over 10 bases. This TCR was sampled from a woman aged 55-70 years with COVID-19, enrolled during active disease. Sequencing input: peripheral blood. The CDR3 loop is CASRRQGALGGYTF. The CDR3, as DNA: TGTGCCAGCAGGAGACAGGGGGCGCTTGGCGGCTACACCTTC.